Following are 9 T cell receptor beta chains from one sample sequenced in a study of T-cell memory formation after mild COVID-19. MiXCR, applied by TCRdb to the 5' RACE reads, yields one record per CDR3 protein. The sample records hundreds of thousands of distinct CDR3 sequences, approximately 15% being singletons. The sample taken for sequencing was PBMCs or a T cell subset sorted from them (not recorded which). These receptors all come from a man between 18 and 35 years old who had mild COVID-19 (a few samples of this study predate the infection). Cell type and time point are not known.

The sample holds a few counts of this clonotype. This chain joins TRBV7-2 and TRBJ1-2, with TRBD1 identical over 7 bases. Per the germline V gene, CDR1 is SGHTA and CDR2 is FQGNSA. The J segment lost 4 bases and the V segment lost 5 bases, leaving 7 bases of the junction unmatched. CDR3 length equals 14 residues. CDR3 DNA sequence: TGTGCCAGCAGCAAACAGGGGCCCTCCTATGGCTACACCTTC. This translates into CASSKQGPSYGYTF.

The table lists this clonotype with a few counts. J is TRBJ2-3 and V is TRBV9; D is ambiguous. This CDR3 has 15 amino acids. V was pared by 2 bases and J by 2 bases, with 12 bases between. The germline CDR1 and CDR2 sequences are SGDLS and YYNGEE. CDR3 sequence (DNA): TGTGCCAGCAGCGTCCAACCCTTGGCCACAGATACGCAGTATTTT. Translated, it gives CASSVQPLATDTQYF.

In its sample, this clonotype was seen many times. The V call is TRBV4-3, the J call TRBJ2-5; TRBD1 agrees at 8 bases. The J segment lost 5 bases and the V segment lost 1 base, leaving 6 bases of the junction unmatched. The germline gives CDR1 LGHNA, CDR2 YSLEER. This CDR3 comprises 15 residues. CDR3 nucleotide sequence: TGCGCCAGCAGCCAAGCACAGGGGGTCGGGGAGACCCAGTACTTC. Encoded protein: CASSQAQGVGETQYF.

This clonotype has more than one count but fewer than ten. The chain is built from TRBV7-9 and TRBJ2-4; 11 bases are a match to TRBD1. J lost 0 bases, V lost 0 bases, and 1 base had no gene match. The CDR3 spans 17 residues. Germline values: CDR1 SEHNR, CDR2 FQNEAQ (reference sequence). The CDR3 spells CASSLAGTGGAKNIQYF. The CDR3 DNA follows: TGTGCCAGCAGCTTAGCTGGGACAGGGGGAGCCAAAAACATTCAGTACTTC.

The chain employs TRBV9 and TRBJ2-2; D gene uncertain. V lost 1 base, J lost 1 base, and 11 bases lay in between. The CDR3 is 16 amino acids. The germline gives CDR1 SGDLS, CDR2 YYNGEE. The CDR3 coding sequence is TGTGCCAGCAGCGTAAGGGTACTGGGGAACACCGGGGAGCTGTTTTTT. It specifies CASSVRVLGNTGELFF. Supplemented by reference TRBV9 and TRBJ2-2, the full variable domain reads DSGVTQTPKHLITATGQRVTLRCSPRSGDLSVYWYQQSLDQGLQFLIQYYNGEERAKGNILERFSAQQFPDLHSELNLSSLELGDSALYFCASSVRVLGNTGELFFGEGSRLTVL.

This clonotype was detected only a few times. J is TRBJ2-1 and V is TRBV3-1; D possibly matches TRBD1 or TRBD2 (5 bases each). The germline CDR1 and CDR2 sequences are LGHDT and YNNKEL (reference sequence). Trimming removed 4 bases from V and 10 bases from J, with 11 bases in between. This CDR3 has 12 amino acids. CDR3: CASSPFEGEQFF. The DNA for the CDR3 is TGTGCCAGCAGCCCCTTCGAGGGGGAGCAGTTCTTC.

This rearrangement joins TRBV2 to TRBJ1-2, with D perhaps TRBD1 (5 bases). The CDR3 sequence is 13 residues long. The germline V gene encodes CDR1 SNHLY and CDR2 FYNNEI. With 7 bases removed from V and 8 bases from J, the gap between germline ends came to 17 bases. The CDR3 region has the DNA TGTGCCAGCACGGAGAGGGGTGGAGACGGCTACACCTTC. It specifies CASTERGGDGYTF.

The V gene is TRBV7-6, the J gene TRBJ2-7; TRBD2 agrees at 8 bases. Per germline, CDR1 SGHVS and CDR2 FNYEAQ. V was clipped by 5 bases and J by 3 bases; unmatched bases: 6. This CDR3 contains 14 residues. DNA of the CDR3: TGTGCCAGCAGCCCCGGGGGGGGGCTCTACGAGCAGTACGTC. Protein product: CASSPGGGLYEQYV.

The chain carries TRBV7-2 and TRBJ2-7; TRBD1 matches at 8 bases. Trimming at V came to 0 bases and at J to 2 bases, leaving 9 bases not matched to a gene. CDR3 length: 17 amino acids. Germline CDR1 is SGHTA and CDR2 is FQGNSA. Written as DNA, the CDR3 is TGTGCCAGCAGCTTAGCCCGCGACAGGGGTTATCCCTACGAGCAGTACTTC. Translating it yields CASSLARDRGYPYEQYF.